The 7 T cell receptor beta chains presented below share a single source sample, sequenced in a study of T cells after yellow fever vaccination. From the 5' RACE reads, TCRdb called clonotypes with MiXCR, one entry per CDR3 protein. The sample contains 600,000 to 750,000 distinct CDR3 sequences, more than 9% of which appear only once. The material was PBMCs, obtained on the day of the yellow fever booster vaccination. These receptor sequences come from a man aged 30 to 39 who received the YFV17D yellow fever vaccine.

For the CDR3, the DNA is TGTGCCAGTAGTGTCGTGATCCAACCTGCCTACGAGCAGTACTTC. Translated: CASSVVIQPAYEQYF. The chain is built from TRBV19 and TRBJ2-7, with D unresolved. V dropped 5 bases and J dropped 2 bases, with 16 bases sitting between them. This CDR3 contains 15 residues. CDR1 LNHDA and CDR2 SQIVND come from the germline V gene (reference sequence).

The genes are TRBV27 and TRBJ2-7; weak D call: TRBD2 (6 bases). Germline CDR1 MNHEY, CDR2 SMNVEV (reference sequence). V was cut by 6 bases and J by 0 bases, with 15 bases left in between. The CDR3 sequence is 15 residues long. The CDR3 DNA reads as TGTGCCAGCAGCCTCCGGGACTTTAGCTCCTACGAGCAGTACTTC. This sequence encodes CASSLRDFSSYEQYF.

This clonotype appeared a few times. This chain joins TRBV15 and TRBJ1-4; perhaps TRBD1 as D (6 bases). From germline, CDR1 is LNHNV and CDR2 YYDKDF (reference sequence). This CDR3 spans 15 amino acids. Trimming cost V 0 bases and J 7 bases, with 12 bases left between them. CDR3 sequence: CATSREGQGTEKLFF. Written as DNA, the CDR3 is TGTGCCACCAGCAGAGAGGGGCAGGGGACTGAAAAACTGTTTTTT. The full variable domain, with the rest looked up from reference TRBV15 and TRBJ1-4, is DAMVIQNPRYQVTQFGKPVTLSCSQTLNHNVMYWYQQKSSQAPKLLFHYYDKDFNNEADTPDNFQSRRPNTSFCFLDIRSPGLGDTAMYLCATSREGQGTEKLFFGSGTQLSVL.

The gene calls are TRBV5-4 and TRBJ2-5; D remains unclear. CDR3 length: 14 amino acids. The germline gives CDR1 SGHNT, CDR2 YYREEE (reference sequence). The V and J ends lost 3 bases and 3 bases respectively, with 12 bases between them. Here the CDR3 reads CASSSVGEKETQYF. The CDR3 nucleotides read TGTGCCAGCAGCTCGGTCGGAGAAAAAGAGACCCAGTACTTC.

This clonotype has more than one count but fewer than ten. The rearrangement links TRBV20-1 to TRBJ2-2; TRBD1 or TRBD2 may be the D gene (5 bases each). V lost 5 bases and J 0 bases, leaving 16 bases between the germline ends. The CDR3 loop spans 16 amino acids. Germline V gene sequence: CDR1 DFQATT, CDR2 SNEGSKA (reference sequence). As DNA, the CDR3 is TGCAGTGCTCCTGGTAGAGGGGACGCGAACACCGGGGAGCTGTTTTTT. Protein product: CSAPGRGDANTGELFF.

The genes are TRBV4-3 and TRBJ1-2, with D possibly matching TRBD1 (5 bases). The V gene's germline CDR1 is LGHNA and CDR2 YSLEER. The CDR3 spans 16 residues. The V end lost 3 bases, the J end lost 2 bases, and 16 bases lay between the germline ends. The CDR3 nucleotides read TGCGCCAGCAGCCAGGGAAAGGGGCGCTCCAACTATGGCTACACCTTC. It translates to CASSQGKGRSNYGYTF.

J is TRBJ2-7 and V is TRBV7-2, with no clear D. The CDR3 is 15 residues long. V was trimmed by 3 bases and J by 7 bases, leaving 19 bases between them. Germline CDR1 is SGHTA and CDR2 is FQGNSA. The CDR3 DNA sequence: TGTGCCAGCAGCTTCCTCGGTGCAGTATTGAGGGAGCAGTACTTC. It encodes CASSFLGAVLREQYF.